The rows below give T cell receptor beta chains drawn from one sample of a study of beta chain features in type 1 diabetes. Measured with immunoSEQ multiplex PCR; TCRdb has only the in-frame clones, and not every one. The sample lists 430,000 or so clones; approximately 10% were seen once. Sequencing input: naive CD4+ T cells from blood. The receptors were sampled from a young woman in good health. Each CDR3 is given with its conserved first and last residue. D genes are given only for firm matches. Clone sizes are given selectively: once, few, many, or a class where the clone is expanded.

>TRBJ2-1|NA|TRBV27|NA
CASSLVSGTGYNEQFF
TGTGCCAGCAGTTTAGTTTCCGGGACTGGATACAATGAGCAGTTCTTC
>TRBJ2-3|NA|TRBV7-9|NA
CASSIAEDTQYF
TGTGCCAGCAGCATAGCGGAAGATACGCAGTATTTT
>TRBJ1-1|NA|TRBV5-1|NA
CASSLVGRGNTEAFF
TGCGCCAGCAGCCTGGTTGGACGGGGTAACACTGAAGCTTTCTTT
>TRBJ2-4|few|TRBV6-5|NA
CASRRGGLAKNIQYF
TGTGCCAGCAGGCGCGGAGGTTTGGCCAAAAACATTCAGTACTTC
>TRBJ2-5|NA|TRBV4-3|NA
CASSQYDQETQYF
TGCGCCAGCAGCCAGTACGACCAAGAGACCCAGTACTTC
>TRBJ1-2|few|TRBV28|NA
CASSFHYGYTF
TGTGCCAGCAGTTTCCACTATGGCTACACCTTC
>TRBJ2-7|few|TRBV9|NA
CASSPRTGSYEQYF
TGTGCCAGCAGCCCTCGGACTGGATCCTACGAGCAGTACTTC
>TRBJ2-7|few|TRBV4-3|TRBD2
CASSPGLAGVYYEQYF
TGCGCCAGCAGCCCGGGACTAGCGGGAGTTTACTACGAGCAGTACTTC
>TRBJ2-1|few|TRBV4-2|TRBD2
CASSQFPKGGKWNEQFF
TGTGCCAGCAGCCAATTCCCAAAGGGAGGGAAATGGAATGAGCAGTTCTTC
>TRBJ2-2|NA|TRBV7-3|NA
CASSPQGSGELFF
TGTGCCAGCAGCCCACAGGGTAGCGGGGAGCTGTTTTTT
>TRBJ2-5|NA|TRBV7-2|NA
CASSLRRQETQYF
TGTGCCAGCAGCTTAAGGCGGCAAGAGACCCAGTACTTC